This T cell receptor beta chain was found in a study of T cells of healthy individuals. This CDR3 spans 13 amino acids. CDR1 is MNHNS, CDR2 SASEGT, per germline. Using its own MiXCR run on the 5' RACE reads, TCRdb lists one record per CDR3 protein. The sample shows 90,000 to 100,000 distinct CDR3 sequences, roughly a sixth of them seen only once. A remark on this clonotype: Possible read error: a much larger clone is one base away.

The clonotype was recovered from a human donor in good health. The chain joins TRBV6-1 to TRBJ2-2, with 8 bases aligning to TRBD1. CDR3 region: CASRDRDTEELFF. The CDR3 DNA reads TGTGCCAGCAGGGACAGGGACACCGAGGAGCTGTTTTTT.